These 2 T cell receptor beta chains were all obtained from the same sample, sequenced in a study of T cell changes during pregnancy in multiple sclerosis. Method: immunoSEQ multiplex PCR; TCRdb's copy keeps in-frame clones and lacks some. Here the sample spans about 40,000 clones, roughly 90% being singletons. Sequencing was performed on CD4+ T cells from peripheral blood mononuclear cells, taken in the third trimester of pregnancy. The receptors here all came from a female donor with multiple sclerosis, enrolled in a pregnancy study.

The chain uses TRBV28 and TRBJ2-2; maybe TRBD1 (6 bases). Germline CDR1 MDHEN, CDR2 SYDVKM. This CDR3 spans 15 amino acids. V shed 7 bases and J shed 2 bases, with 14 bases lying between them. The CDR3 DNA reads as TGTGCCAGCATGTCCGGGACAACTAACACCGGGGAGCTGTTTTTT. Translating it yields CASMSGTTNTGELFF.

V gene TRBV19 combines with J gene TRBJ1-2, with TRBD1 matching over 7 bases. Trimming cost V 2 bases and J 2 bases; bases outside gene matches: 2. CDR1 LNHDA and CDR2 SQIVND come from the germline V gene (reference sequence). The CDR3 is 14 residues long. The CDR3 DNA reads TGTGCCAGTAGTATACCGACAGGGAACTATGGCTACACCTTC. This encodes CASSIPTGNYGYTF.